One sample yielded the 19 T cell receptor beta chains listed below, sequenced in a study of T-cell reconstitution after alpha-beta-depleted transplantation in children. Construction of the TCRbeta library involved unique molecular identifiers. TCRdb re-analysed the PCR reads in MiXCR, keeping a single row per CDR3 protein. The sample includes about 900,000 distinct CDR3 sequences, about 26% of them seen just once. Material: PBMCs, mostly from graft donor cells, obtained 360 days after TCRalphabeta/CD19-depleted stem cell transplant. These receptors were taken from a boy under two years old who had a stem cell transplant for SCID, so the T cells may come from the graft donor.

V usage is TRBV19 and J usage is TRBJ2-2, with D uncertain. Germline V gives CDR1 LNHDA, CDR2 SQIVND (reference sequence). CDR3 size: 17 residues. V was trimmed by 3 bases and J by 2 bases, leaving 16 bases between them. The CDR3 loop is CASSISPRPRNTGELFF. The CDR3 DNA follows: TGTGCCAGTAGTATCTCACCCCGTCCACGAAACACCGGGGAGCTGTTTTTT.

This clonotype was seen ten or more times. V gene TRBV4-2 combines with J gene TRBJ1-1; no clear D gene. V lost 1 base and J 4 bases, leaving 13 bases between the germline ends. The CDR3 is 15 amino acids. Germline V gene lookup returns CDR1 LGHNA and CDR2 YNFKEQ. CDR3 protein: CASSQVAGQSTEAFF. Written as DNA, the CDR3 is TGTGCCAGCAGCCAAGTGGCAGGTCAGAGCACTGAAGCTTTCTTT.

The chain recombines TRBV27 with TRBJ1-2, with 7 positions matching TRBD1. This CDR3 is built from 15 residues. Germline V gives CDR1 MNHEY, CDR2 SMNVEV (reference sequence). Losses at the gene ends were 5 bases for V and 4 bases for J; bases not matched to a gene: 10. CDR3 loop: CASSPQTGYPYGYTF. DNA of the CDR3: TGTGCCAGCAGTCCGCAGACAGGGTATCCCTATGGCTACACCTTC.

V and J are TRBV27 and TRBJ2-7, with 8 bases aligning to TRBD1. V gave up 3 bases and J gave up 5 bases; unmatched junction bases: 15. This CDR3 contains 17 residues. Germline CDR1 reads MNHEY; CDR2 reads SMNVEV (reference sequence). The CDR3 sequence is CASSLATSQGARDEQYF. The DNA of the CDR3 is TGTGCCAGCAGTTTGGCAACCTCTCAGGGGGCTAGGGACGAGCAGTACTTC.

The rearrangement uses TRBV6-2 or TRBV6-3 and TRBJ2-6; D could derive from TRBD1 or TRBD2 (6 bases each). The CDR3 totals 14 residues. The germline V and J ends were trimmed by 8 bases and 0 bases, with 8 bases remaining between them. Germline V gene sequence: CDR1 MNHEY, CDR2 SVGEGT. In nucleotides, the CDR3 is TGTGCCAGCGGAGGGGGCTCTGGGGCCAACGTCCTGACTTTC. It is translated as CASGGGSGANVLTF.

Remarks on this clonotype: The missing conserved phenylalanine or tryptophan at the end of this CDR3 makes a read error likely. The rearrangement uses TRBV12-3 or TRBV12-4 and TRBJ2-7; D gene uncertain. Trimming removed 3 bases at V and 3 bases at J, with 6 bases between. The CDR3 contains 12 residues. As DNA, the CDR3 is TGTGCCAGCAGTTTGAAACTCTACGAGCAGTACTCC. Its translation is CASSLKLYEQYS.

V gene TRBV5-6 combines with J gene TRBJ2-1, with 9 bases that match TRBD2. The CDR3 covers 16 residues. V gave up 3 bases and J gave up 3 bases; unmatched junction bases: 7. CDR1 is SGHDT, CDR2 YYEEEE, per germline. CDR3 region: CASSSARLAVYNEQFF. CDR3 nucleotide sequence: TGTGCCAGCAGCTCGGCTCGACTAGCGGTCTACAATGAGCAGTTCTTC. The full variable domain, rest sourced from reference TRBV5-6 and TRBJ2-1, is DAGVTQSPTHLIKTRGQQVTLRCSPKSGHDTVSWYQQALGQGPQFIFQYYEEEERQRGNFPDRFSGHQFPNYSSELNVNALLLGDSALYLCASSSARLAVYNEQFFGPGTRLTVL.

The CDR3 region has the DNA TGCAGCGCTCAGGGGAGGGGGGGAGGAGCTTTCTTT. Translated, it gives CSAQGRGGGAFF. The chain is built from TRBV29-1 and TRBJ1-1, with a tentative D call TRBD1 (6 bases). There are 12 residues in the CDR3. V lost 7 bases, J lost 10 bases, and 19 bases lay in between. From germline, CDR1 is SQVTM and CDR2 ANQGSEA.

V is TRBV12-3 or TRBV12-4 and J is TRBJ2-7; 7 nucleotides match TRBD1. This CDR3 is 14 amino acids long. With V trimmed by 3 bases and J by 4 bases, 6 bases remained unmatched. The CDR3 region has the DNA TGTGCCAGCAGTTTGGAAGGGGGCGTTTACGAGCAGTACTTC. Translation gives CASSLEGGVYEQYF.

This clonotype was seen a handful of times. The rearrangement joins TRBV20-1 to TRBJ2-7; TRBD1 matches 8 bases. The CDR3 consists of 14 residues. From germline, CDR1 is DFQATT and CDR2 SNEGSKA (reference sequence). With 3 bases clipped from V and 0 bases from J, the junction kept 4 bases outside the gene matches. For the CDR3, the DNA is TGCAGTGCTAGGTCGGACAGGGTCTCCTACGAGCAGTACTTC. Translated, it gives CSARSDRVSYEQYF.

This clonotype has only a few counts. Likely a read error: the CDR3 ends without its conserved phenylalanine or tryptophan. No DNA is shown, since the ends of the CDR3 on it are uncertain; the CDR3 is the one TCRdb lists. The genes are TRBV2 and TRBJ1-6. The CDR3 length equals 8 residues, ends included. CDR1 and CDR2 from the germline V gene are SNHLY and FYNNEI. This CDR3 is CASSEGRL.

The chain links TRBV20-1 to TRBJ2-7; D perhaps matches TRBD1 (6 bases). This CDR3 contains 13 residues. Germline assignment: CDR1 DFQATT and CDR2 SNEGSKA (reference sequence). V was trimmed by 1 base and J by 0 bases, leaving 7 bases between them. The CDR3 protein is CSARGQVSYEQYF. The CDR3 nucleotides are TGCAGTGCTAGAGGACAGGTCTCCTACGAGCAGTACTTC.

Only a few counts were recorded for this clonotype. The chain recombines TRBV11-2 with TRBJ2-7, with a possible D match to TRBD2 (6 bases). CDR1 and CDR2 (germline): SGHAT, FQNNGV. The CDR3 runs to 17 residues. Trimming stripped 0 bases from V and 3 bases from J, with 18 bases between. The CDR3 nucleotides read TGTGCCAGCAGCTTAGATTCAATGCGGGGATTTGGCTACGAGCAGTACTTC. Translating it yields CASSLDSMRGFGYEQYF.

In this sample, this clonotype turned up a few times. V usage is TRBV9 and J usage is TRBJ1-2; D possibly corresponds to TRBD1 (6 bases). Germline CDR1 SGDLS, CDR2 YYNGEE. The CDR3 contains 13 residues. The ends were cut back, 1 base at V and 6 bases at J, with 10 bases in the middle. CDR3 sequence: CASSVFPGDGYTF. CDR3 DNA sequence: TGTGCCAGCAGCGTATTTCCAGGGGATGGCTACACCTTC.

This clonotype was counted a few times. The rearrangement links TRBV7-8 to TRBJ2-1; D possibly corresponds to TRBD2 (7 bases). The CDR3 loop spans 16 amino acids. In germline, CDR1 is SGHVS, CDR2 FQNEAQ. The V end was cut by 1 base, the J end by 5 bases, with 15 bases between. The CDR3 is CASSLVRGAGHNEQFF. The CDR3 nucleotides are TGTGCCAGCAGCTTAGTTCGGGGGGCAGGGCACAATGAGCAGTTCTTC. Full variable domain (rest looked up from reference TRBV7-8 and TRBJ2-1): GAGVSQSPRYKVAKRGQDVALRCDPISGHVSLFWYQQALGQGPEFLTYFQNEAQLDKSGLPSDRFFAERPEGSVSTLKIQRTQQEDSAVYLCASSLVRGAGHNEQFFGPGTRLTVL.

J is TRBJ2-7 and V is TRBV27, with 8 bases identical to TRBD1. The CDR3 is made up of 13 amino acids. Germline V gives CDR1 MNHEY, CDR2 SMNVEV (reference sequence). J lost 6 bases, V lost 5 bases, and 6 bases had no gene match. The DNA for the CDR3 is TGTGCCAGCAGTCGGACAGGGAAATTCGAGCAGTACTTC. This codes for CASSRTGKFEQYF.

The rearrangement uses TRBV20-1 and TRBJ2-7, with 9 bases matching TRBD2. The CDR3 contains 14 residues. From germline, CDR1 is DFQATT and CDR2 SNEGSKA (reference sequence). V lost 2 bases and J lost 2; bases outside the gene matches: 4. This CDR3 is CSARMAGGTYEQYF. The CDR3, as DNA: TGCAGTGCTAGAATGGCGGGGGGGACCTACGAGCAGTACTTC.

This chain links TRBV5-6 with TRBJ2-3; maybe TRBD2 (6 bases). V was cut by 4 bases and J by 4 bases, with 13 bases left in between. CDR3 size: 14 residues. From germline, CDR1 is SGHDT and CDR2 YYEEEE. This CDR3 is CASSGRLGADTQYF. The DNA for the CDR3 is TGTGCCAGCAGCGGGAGACTAGGGGCAGATACGCAGTATTTT.

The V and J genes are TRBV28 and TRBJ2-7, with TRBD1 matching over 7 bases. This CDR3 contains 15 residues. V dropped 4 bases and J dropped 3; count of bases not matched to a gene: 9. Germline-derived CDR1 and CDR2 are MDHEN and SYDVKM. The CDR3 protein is CASSSHRGTRYEQYF. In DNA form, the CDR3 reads TGTGCCAGCAGTTCCCACAGGGGCACCCGCTACGAGCAGTACTTC.